These 23 T cell receptor beta chains came from one sample sequenced in a study of OX40 agonist ivuxolimab in advanced cancers. The method was immunoSEQ multiplex PCR; TCRdb's version includes in-frame clones alone and lacks a portion of them. Of 60,000 to 95,000 clones listed, more than 75% are singletons. Specimen: CD4+ or CD8+ T cells sorted from blood, collected in a trial of the OX40 agonist ivuxolimab. These receptors were obtained from an adult with an advanced solid tumor such as melanoma, head and neck, liver or kidney cancer.

V is TRBV6-1 and J is TRBJ2-5, with D perhaps matching TRBD2 (6 bases). Germline CDR1 is MNHNS and CDR2 is SASEGT. The CDR3 length is 15 residues. V dropped 5 bases and J dropped 0 bases, with 13 bases sitting between them. The CDR3 DNA sequence: TGTGCCAGCAGTACTTTAGGGACTTACCAAGAGACCCAGTACTTC. Translated: CASSTLGTYQETQYF.

The chain combines TRBV11-3 with TRBJ2-5, with 8 bases fitting TRBD2. The CDR3 spans 14 residues. V was pared by 5 bases and J by 1 base, with 3 bases of the junction left unmatched. Per germline, CDR1 SGHNT and CDR2 YENEEA. The CDR3 coding sequence is TGTGCCAGCAGCCCCGGGGGGGGCCAAGAGACCCAGTACTTC. It yields the protein CASSPGGGQETQYF. Looking up the rest from reference TRBV11-3 and TRBJ2-5 gives the full variable domain: EAGVVQSPRYKIIEKKQPVAFWCNPISGHNTLYWYLQNLGQGPELLIRYENEEAVDDSQLPKDRFSAERLKGVDSTLKIQPAELGDSAVYLCASSPGGGQETQYFGPGTRLLVL.

The chain links TRBV19 to TRBJ1-1; D ambiguous. The CDR3 is 13 residues long. The germline V and J ends were trimmed by 5 bases and 2 bases, with 9 bases remaining between them. Per germline, CDR1 LNHDA and CDR2 SQIVND (reference sequence). The DNA of the CDR3 is TGTGCCAGTAGTTCCCTAGGTAACACTGAAGCTTTCTTT. Protein sequence: CASSSLGNTEAFF.

This chain joins TRBV19 and TRBJ2-2; D not resolved. Trimming left V 6 bases short and J 5 bases short, with 10 bases between. The CDR3 is 13 amino acids. Germline values: CDR1 LNHDA, CDR2 SQIVND (reference sequence). The chain's CDR3 is CASSPLLTGELFF. CDR3 DNA sequence: TGTGCCAGTAGCCCCCTACTTACCGGGGAGCTGTTTTTT.

The chain carries TRBV4-2 and TRBJ2-2, with D maybe TRBD1 (6 bases). This CDR3 region has 15 residues. The V gene's germline CDR1 is LGHNA and CDR2 YNFKEQ. Deletions cut 0 bases from V and 3 bases from J, with 8 bases between. The CDR3 DNA sequence: TGTGCCAGCAGCCAAGACGAGGGGGACACCGGGGAGCTGTTTTTT. Protein product: CASSQDEGDTGELFF.

The rearrangement links TRBV13 to TRBJ2-1; 10 bases match TRBD2. CDR1 and CDR2 from the germline V gene are PRHDT and FYEKMQ (reference sequence). V lost 0 bases to trimming and J lost 5 bases; unmatched junction nucleotides: 10. The CDR3 consists of 18 residues. The CDR3 DNA follows: TGTGCCAGCAGCTTAGGATGGGTAGCGGGAGGTCGCGACAATGAGCAGTTCTTC. Its translation is CASSLGWVAGGRDNEQFF.

This clone was seen once. The chain has TRBV19 and TRBJ2-2, with 9 bases lining up with TRBD2. With V trimmed by 7 bases and J by 2 bases, 5 bases remained unmatched. Germline V gene data show CDR1 as LNHDA and CDR2 as SQIVND (reference sequence). This CDR3 contains 15 residues. CDR3 sequence (DNA): TGTGCCAGTAAGGGACTAGCTATTAACACCGGGGAGCTGTTTTTT. This sequence encodes CASKGLAINTGELFF. The variable domain in full, with the rest retrieved from reference TRBV19 and TRBJ2-2, is DGGITQSPKYLFRKEGQNVTLSCEQNLNHDAMYWYRQDPGQGLRLIYYSQIVNDFQKGDIAEGYSVSREKKESFPLTVTSAQKNPTAFYLCASKGLAINTGELFFGEGSRLTVL.

The V gene is TRBV9, the J gene TRBJ1-6; maybe TRBD1 (5 bases). Trimming left V 2 bases short and J 7 bases short, with 16 bases between. The CDR3 is 16 residues long. From germline, CDR1 is SGDLS and CDR2 YYNGEE. The CDR3 DNA sequence: TGTGCCAGCAGCGTGGGGCTTGGGACCTCGAATTCACCCCTCCACTTT. Translation gives CASSVGLGTSNSPLHF. Full variable domain (rest looked up from reference TRBV9 and TRBJ1-6): DSGVTQTPKHLITATGQRVTLRCSPRSGDLSVYWYQQSLDQGLQFLIQYYNGEERAKGNILERFSAQQFPDLHSELNLSSLELGDSALYFCASSVGLGTSNSPLHFGNGTRLTVT.

This chain connects TRBV19 to TRBJ2-1, with D maybe TRBD2 (5 bases). Trimming removed 1 base from V and 1 base from J, with 20 bases in between. This CDR3 spans 19 amino acids. Germline V gene lookup returns CDR1 LNHDA and CDR2 SQIVND (reference sequence). CDR3 in amino acids: CASSIADWTGTGSYNEQFF. CDR3 sequence (DNA): TGTGCCAGTAGTATAGCAGACTGGACGGGAACGGGTTCCTACAATGAGCAGTTCTTC. The whole variable domain, filled in from reference TRBV19 and TRBJ2-1, reads DGGITQSPKYLFRKEGQNVTLSCEQNLNHDAMYWYRQDPGQGLRLIYYSQIVNDFQKGDIAEGYSVSREKKESFPLTVTSAQKNPTAFYLCASSIADWTGTGSYNEQFFGPGTRLTVL.

The chain links TRBV2 to TRBJ1-4; D unresolved. The CDR3 covers 13 residues. V lost 7 bases and J 6 bases, leaving 12 bases between the germline ends. Germline V lookup: CDR1 SNHLY, CDR2 FYNNEI. The CDR3 loop reads CASKWTTYEKLFF. DNA of the CDR3: TGTGCCAGCAAGTGGACCACCTATGAAAAACTGTTTTTT.

The genes are TRBV28 and TRBJ2-1; a weak D match, TRBD2 (7 bases). CDR3 length: 14 amino acids. Germline values: CDR1 MDHEN, CDR2 SYDVKM. V shed 10 bases and J shed 9 bases, with 22 bases lying between them. The CDR3, as DNA: TGTGCCATCGAGGGGGGAGCGGGATTCGTTGAGCAGTTCTTC. Its translation: CAIEGGAGFVEQFF.

This sequence joins TRBV19 and TRBJ2-7; D may be TRBD1 (5 bases). The CDR3 spans 13 residues. Trimming pared 3 bases from V and 1 base from J, leaving 7 bases between. CDR1 is LNHDA, CDR2 SQIVND, per germline (reference sequence). The DNA of the CDR3 is TGTGCCAGTAGTATTACAGGATCCTACGAGCAGTACTTC. It specifies CASSITGSYEQYF.

V usage is TRBV18 and J usage is TRBJ2-3; possibly TRBD2 for D (5 bases). The length of the CDR3 is 15 residues. Trimming removed 6 bases at V and 0 bases at J, with 13 bases between. Germline CDR1 is KGHSH and CDR2 is LQKENI. The CDR3, as DNA: TGTGCCAGCTCTCTACTAGTGGGCAGCACAGATACGCAGTATTTT. It translates to CASSLLVGSTDTQYF.

V is TRBV27 and J is TRBJ1-3; 7 bases match TRBD1. The germline CDR1 and CDR2 sequences are MNHEY and SMNVEV (reference sequence). The V gene end was trimmed by 11 bases and the J gene end by 0 bases; junction bases not matched to a gene: 19. This CDR3 comprises 18 residues. CDR3 DNA sequence: TGTGCCCCCTTGGGACAGTCATTTGCCCCAAGCTCTGGAAACACCATATATTTT. This gives the protein CAPLGQSFAPSSGNTIYF.

The rearrangement joins TRBV5-1 to TRBJ2-1; 15 bases agree with TRBD2. This CDR3 contains 15 residues. Losses at the gene ends were 3 bases for V and 10 bases for J; bases not matched to a gene: 5. The germline V gene encodes CDR1 SGHRS and CDR2 YFSETQ. CDR3 nucleotides: TGCGCCAGCAGCTGGACTAGCGGGAGGGTTGGAGAGCAGTTCTTC. This codes for CASSWTSGRVGEQFF.

This clone was picked up a small number of times. The CDR3: CASSPGAQMDEQYF. In DNA, the CDR3 is TGTGCCAGCTCACCAGGGGCACAGATGGACGAGCAGTACTTC. V and J are TRBV18 and TRBJ2-7, with a tentative D call TRBD1 (5 bases). CDR1 and CDR2 from the germline V gene are KGHSH and LQKENI. Trimming shortened V by 2 bases and J by 5 bases, and 13 bases separated the two germline ends. The CDR3 is made up of 14 amino acids.

The chain joins TRBV19 to TRBJ2-2; D unresolved. V lost 1 base and J lost 4, with 10 bases in between. The CDR3 sequence is 15 residues long. Germline V gene sequence: CDR1 LNHDA, CDR2 SQIVND (reference sequence). The CDR3 reads CASSIGDGLTGELFF. As DNA, the CDR3 is TGTGCCAGTAGTATAGGTGACGGCCTCACCGGGGAGCTGTTTTTT.

This clone occurred a few times. The chain carries TRBV28 and TRBJ1-2; 12 bases line up with TRBD1. CDR1 is MDHEN, CDR2 SYDVKM, per germline. CDR3 length equals 14 residues. V gave up 7 bases and J gave up 4 bases; unmatched junction bases: 4. The CDR3 DNA sequence: TGTGCCAGCAACGGGGACAGGGGGCTCTATGGCTACACCTTC. It is translated as CASNGDRGLYGYTF.

Points on this clone: Compared with germline, one end of the junction differs, possibly owing to a read error. The chain carries TRBV7-7 and TRBJ2-1, with TRBD1 matching over 10 bases. The length of the CDR3 is 15 residues. CDR1 and CDR2 (germline): SSHAT, FNYEAQ (reference sequence). The CDR3 reads CASSPRTGGYNEQFF. For the CDR3, the DNA is TGTGCTAGCAGCCCTCGGACAGGGGGCTACAATGAGCAGTTCTTC.

The rearrangement joins TRBV28 to TRBJ1-2, with TRBD1 matching over 10 bases. The CDR3 is 15 residues long. Trimming took 4 bases from V and 8 from J; bases not matched to a gene: 10. Germline CDR1 and CDR2: MDHEN and SYDVKM. CDR3 bases: TGTGCCAGCAGTTCCCCCGGGACAGGGGCTCGCGGCTACACCTTC. Encoded protein: CASSSPGTGARGYTF.

V and J are TRBV19 and TRBJ2-2; D is possibly TRBD1 (6 bases). Germline V gene lookup returns CDR1 LNHDA and CDR2 SQIVND (reference sequence). The CDR3 runs to 15 residues. Trimming stripped 4 bases from V and 7 bases from J, with 16 bases between. The CDR3 sequence is CASSRQWGPGGELFF. CDR3 nucleotides: TGTGCCAGTAGTAGGCAGTGGGGGCCGGGCGGGGAGCTGTTTTTT.

The CDR3 DNA reads as TGTGCCAGCAGCAGAAAACAGGGAGGTCGGAGCGGAAAACTGTTTTTT. Amino acid sequence: CASSRKQGGRSGKLFF. This chain connects TRBV5-4 to TRBJ1-4; TRBD1 is a possible D gene (6 bases). The CDR3 spans 16 residues. Germline CDR1 and CDR2: SGHNT and YYREEE (reference sequence). The V end lost 4 bases, the J end lost 10 bases, and 23 bases lay between the germline ends.

V gene TRBV18 combines with J gene TRBJ2-6; D is possibly TRBD2 (6 bases). There are 19 residues in the CDR3. V lost 4 bases and J 0 bases, leaving 19 bases between the germline ends. CDR1 KGHSH and CDR2 LQKENI come from the germline V gene. In DNA form, the CDR3 reads TGTGCCAGCTCACTGGCCGCAGGGACTCGTATCTCTGGGGCCAACGTCCTGACTTTC. This sequence encodes CASSLAAGTRISGANVLTF.